This T cell receptor (beta chain) appears in the sequencing data of a study of cytomegalovirus exposure and HLA in healthy donors. 13 Jbeta primers and 60 Vbeta primers were used for the PCR. TCRdb's table, derived via immunoSEQ multiplex PCR, lists solely in-frame clones and lacks some. This sample has about 130,000 clones, with roughly three quarters found just once. From germline, CDR1 is SQVTM and CDR2 ANQGSEA. The V and J ends lost 6 bases and 0 bases, in that order; junction bases with no gene match: 4. This CDR3 region has 15 residues. Material: PBMCs. The source of this sequence is a man younger than 35 in good health and CMV-seronegative. The chain couples TRBV29-1 to TRBJ2-7; 14 nucleotides agree with TRBD2. The CDR3 region has the DNA TGCAGCGTGGCCGGGACTAGCGGGAGCTCCTACGAGCAGTACTTC. Its translation is CSVAGTSGSSYEQYF.